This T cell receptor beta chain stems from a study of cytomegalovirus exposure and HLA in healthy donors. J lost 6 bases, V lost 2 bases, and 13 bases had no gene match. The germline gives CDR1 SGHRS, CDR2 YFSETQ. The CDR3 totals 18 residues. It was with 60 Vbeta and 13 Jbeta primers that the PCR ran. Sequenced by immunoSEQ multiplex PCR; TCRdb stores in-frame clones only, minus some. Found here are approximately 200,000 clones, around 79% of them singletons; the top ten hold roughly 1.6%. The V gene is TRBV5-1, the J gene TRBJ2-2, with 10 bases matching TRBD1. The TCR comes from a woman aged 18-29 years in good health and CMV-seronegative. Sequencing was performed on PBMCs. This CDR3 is CASSFSRTGGGQSGELFF. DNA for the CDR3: TGCGCCAGCAGCTTTTCAAGGACAGGGGGGGGTCAGTCCGGGGAGCTGTTTTTT.